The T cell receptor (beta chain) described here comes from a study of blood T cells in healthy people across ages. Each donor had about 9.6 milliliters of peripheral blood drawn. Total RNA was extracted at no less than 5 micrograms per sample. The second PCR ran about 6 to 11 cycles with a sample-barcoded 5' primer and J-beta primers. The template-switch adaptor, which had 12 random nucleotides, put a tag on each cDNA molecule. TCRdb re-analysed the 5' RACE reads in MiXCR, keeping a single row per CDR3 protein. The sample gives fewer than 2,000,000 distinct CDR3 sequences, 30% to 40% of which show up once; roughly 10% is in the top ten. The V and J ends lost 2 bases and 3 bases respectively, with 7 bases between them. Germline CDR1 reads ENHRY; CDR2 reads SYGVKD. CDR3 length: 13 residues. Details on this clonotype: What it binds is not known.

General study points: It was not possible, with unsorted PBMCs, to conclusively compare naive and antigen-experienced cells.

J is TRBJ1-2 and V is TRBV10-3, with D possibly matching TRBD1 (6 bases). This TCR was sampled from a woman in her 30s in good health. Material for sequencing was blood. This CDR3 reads CAISEHRDYGYTF. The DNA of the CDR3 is TGTGCCATCAGTGAGCACAGGGACTATGGCTACACCTTC.